This T cell receptor beta chain is from a study of blood T cell repertoires in COVID-19. Libraries were prepared by immunoSEQ multiplex PCR; TCRdb keeps only in-frame clonotypes and omits some of them. The data contain 200,000 to 300,000 clones, 88% of them singletons. This sequence was found in a woman between 40 and 55 years old with acute COVID-19. The sequencing sample was made of PBMCs or T cells enriched from blood (not recorded which).

Written as DNA, the CDR3 is TGCGCCAGCAGACGGACAGGGGAGATCACAGATACGCAGTATTTT. It yields the protein CASRRTGEITDTQYF. This chain joins TRBV5-1 and TRBJ2-3; 9 bases are shared with TRBD1. Germline V gives CDR1 SGHRS, CDR2 YFSETQ. The CDR3 length is 15 residues. Trimming at V came to 5 bases and at J to 2 bases, leaving 6 bases not matched to a gene. The variable domain in full, with the rest retrieved from reference TRBV5-1 and TRBJ2-3, is KAGVTQTPRYLIKTRGQQVTLSCSPISGHRSVSWYQQTPGQGLQFLFEYFSETQRNKGNFPGRFSGRQFSNSRSEMNVSTLELGDSALYLCASRRTGEITDTQYFGPGTRLTVL.